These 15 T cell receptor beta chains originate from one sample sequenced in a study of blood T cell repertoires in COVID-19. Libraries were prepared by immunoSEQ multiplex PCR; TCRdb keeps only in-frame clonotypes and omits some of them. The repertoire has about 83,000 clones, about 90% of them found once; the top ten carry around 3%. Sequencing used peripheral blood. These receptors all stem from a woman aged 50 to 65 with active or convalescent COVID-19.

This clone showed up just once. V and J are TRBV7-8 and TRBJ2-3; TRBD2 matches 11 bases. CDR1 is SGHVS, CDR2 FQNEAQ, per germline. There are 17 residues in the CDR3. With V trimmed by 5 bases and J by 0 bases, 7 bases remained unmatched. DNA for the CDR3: TGTGCCAGCAGCGATTGGACTAGCGGGTTTAGCACAGATACGCAGTATTTT. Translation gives CASSDWTSGFSTDTQYF.

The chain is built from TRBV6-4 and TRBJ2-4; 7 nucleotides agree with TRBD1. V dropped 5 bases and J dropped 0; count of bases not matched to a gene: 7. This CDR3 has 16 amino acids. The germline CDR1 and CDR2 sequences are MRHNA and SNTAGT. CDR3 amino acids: CASSPDRVTAKNIQYF. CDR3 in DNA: TGTGCCAGCAGTCCCGACAGGGTGACAGCCAAAAACATTCAGTACTTC.

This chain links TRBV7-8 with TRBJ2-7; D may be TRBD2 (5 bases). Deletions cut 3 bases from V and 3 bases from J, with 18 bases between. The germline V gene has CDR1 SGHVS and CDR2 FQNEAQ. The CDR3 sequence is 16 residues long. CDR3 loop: CASSLSRLRGNYEQYF. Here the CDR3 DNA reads TGTGCCAGCAGCTTGTCCAGGCTTCGGGGAAACTACGAGCAGTACTTC. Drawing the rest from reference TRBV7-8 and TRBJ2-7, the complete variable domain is GAGVSQSPRYKVAKRGQDVALRCDPISGHVSLFWYQQALGQGPEFLTYFQNEAQLDKSGLPSDRFFAERPEGSVSTLKIQRTQQEDSAVYLCASSLSRLRGNYEQYFGPGTRLTVT.

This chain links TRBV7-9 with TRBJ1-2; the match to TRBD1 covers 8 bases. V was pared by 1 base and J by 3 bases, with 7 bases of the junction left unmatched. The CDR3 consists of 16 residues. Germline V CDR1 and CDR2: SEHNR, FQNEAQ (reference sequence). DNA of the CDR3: TGTGCCAGCAGCTTAGGACCCACAGGGGGGGACTATGGCTACACCTTC. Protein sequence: CASSLGPTGGDYGYTF.

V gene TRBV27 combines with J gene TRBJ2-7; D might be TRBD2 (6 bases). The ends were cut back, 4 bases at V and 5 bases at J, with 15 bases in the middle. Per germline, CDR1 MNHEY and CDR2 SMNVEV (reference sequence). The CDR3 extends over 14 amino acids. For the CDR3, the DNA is TGTGCCAGCAGTTCGGGACTTTCCGTCCACGAGCAGTACTTC. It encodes CASSSGLSVHEQYF.

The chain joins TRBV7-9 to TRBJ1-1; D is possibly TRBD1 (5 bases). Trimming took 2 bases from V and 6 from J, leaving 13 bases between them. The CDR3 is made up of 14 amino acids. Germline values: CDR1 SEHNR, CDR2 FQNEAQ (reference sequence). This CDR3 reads CASSLPTVQAEAFF. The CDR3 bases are TGTGCCAGCAGCTTACCGACAGTCCAGGCTGAAGCTTTCTTT.

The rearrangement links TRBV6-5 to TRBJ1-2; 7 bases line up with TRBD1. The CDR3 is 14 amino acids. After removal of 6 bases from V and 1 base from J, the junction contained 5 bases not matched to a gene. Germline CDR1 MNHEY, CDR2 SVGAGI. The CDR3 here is CASSRGTVNYGYTF. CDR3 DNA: TGTGCCAGCAGCCGAGGGACAGTTAACTATGGCTACACCTTC.

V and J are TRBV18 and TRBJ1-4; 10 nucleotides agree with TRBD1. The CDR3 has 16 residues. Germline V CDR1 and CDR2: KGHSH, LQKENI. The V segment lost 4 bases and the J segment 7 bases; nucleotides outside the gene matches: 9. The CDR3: CASSRNTGQGTEKLFF. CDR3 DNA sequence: TGTGCCAGCTCACGCAACACGGGACAGGGGACTGAAAAACTGTTTTTT.

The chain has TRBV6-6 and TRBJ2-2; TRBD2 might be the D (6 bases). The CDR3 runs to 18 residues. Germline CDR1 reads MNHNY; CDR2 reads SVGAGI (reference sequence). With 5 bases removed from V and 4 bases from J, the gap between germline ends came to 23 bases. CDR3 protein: CASSPLYGRDSATGELFF. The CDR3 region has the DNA TGTGCCAGCAGTCCTCTATATGGCCGGGACTCCGCCACCGGGGAGCTGTTTTTT.

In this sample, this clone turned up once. The CDR3 DNA is TGTGCCAGCAGCTTACTATCCCCCTCTGGAAACACCATATATTTT. Amino acids: CASSLLSPSGNTIYF. The genes are TRBV5-4 and TRBJ1-3; D is uncertain. The CDR3 has 15 amino acids. The V gene lost 2 bases and the J gene lost 0 bases, with 9 bases spanning the gap. Germline CDR1 is SGHNT and CDR2 is YYREEE (reference sequence). Using reference TRBV5-4 and TRBJ1-3 for the parts outside the CDR3, the full variable domain is ETGVTQSPTHLIKTRGQQVTLRCSSQSGHNTVSWYQQALGQGPQFIFQYYREEENGRGNFPPRFSGLQFPNYSSELNVNALELDDSALYLCASSLLSPSGNTIYFGEGSWLTVV.

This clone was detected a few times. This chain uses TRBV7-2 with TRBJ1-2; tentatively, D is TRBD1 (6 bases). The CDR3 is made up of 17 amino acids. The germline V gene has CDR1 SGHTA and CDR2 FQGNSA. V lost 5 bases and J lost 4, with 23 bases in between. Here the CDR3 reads CASSRHPTRTERYGYTF. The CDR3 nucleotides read TGTGCCAGCAGCCGCCACCCCACGCGGACAGAACGCTATGGCTACACCTTC.

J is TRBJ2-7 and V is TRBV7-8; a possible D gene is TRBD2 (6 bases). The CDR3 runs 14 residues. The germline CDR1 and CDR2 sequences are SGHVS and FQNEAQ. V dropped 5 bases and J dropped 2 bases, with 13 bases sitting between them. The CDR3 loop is CASSAGLPTYEQYF. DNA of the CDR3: TGTGCCAGCAGCGCGGGACTCCCCACCTACGAGCAGTACTTC.

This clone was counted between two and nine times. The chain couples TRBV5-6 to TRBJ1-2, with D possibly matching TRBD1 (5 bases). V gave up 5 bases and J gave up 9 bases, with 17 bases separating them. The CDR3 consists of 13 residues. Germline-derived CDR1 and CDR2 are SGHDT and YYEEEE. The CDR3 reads CASRGLGKGSYTF. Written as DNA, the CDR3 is TGTGCCAGCAGGGGACTCGGGAAAGGAAGCTACACCTTC.

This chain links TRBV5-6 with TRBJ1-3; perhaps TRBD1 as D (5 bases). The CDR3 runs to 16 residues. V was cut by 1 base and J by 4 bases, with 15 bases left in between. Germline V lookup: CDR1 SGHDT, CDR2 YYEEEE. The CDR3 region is CASSLWAGMRGNTIYF. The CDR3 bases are TGTGCCAGCAGCTTGTGGGCAGGGATGCGAGGAAACACCATATATTTT.

Written as DNA, the CDR3 is TGTGCCATCAGTGAGGGACTGGCAGGGGGAGAGCAGTACTTC. This gives the protein CAISEGLAGGEQYF. V usage is TRBV10-3 and J usage is TRBJ2-7; 7 nucleotides line up with TRBD1. This CDR3 region has 14 residues. Unmatched junction bases numbered 8, after V lost 2 bases and J lost 7 bases. Germline V CDR1 and CDR2: ENHRY, SYGVKD.